These T cell receptor beta chains were read from a single sample in a study of cytomegalovirus exposure and HLA in healthy donors. Clones were sequenced by immunoSEQ multiplex PCR, and TCRdb holds only the in-frame ones, with some missing. The sample contains 100,000 to 150,000 clones, approximately 85% of which appear only once. Specimen: PBMCs. All receptors come from a boy aged 5-17 years in good health and CMV-seronegative. CDR3s include the opening cysteine and the closing phenylalanine or tryptophan. A D gene is named only where the DNA matches it firmly. Only part of the rows carry a size: once, few, many, or a class if the clone is expanded.

>TRBJ2-7|TRBV15|-|-
CATSRGPTSLDEQYF
TGTGCCACCAGCAGAGGTCCCACTAGTTTAGACGAGCAGTACTTC
>TRBJ2-5|TRBV4-2|-|once
CASSQDAREETQYF
TGTGCCAGCAGCCAAGATGCCCGGGAAGAGACCCAGTACTTC
>TRBJ1-4|TRBV25-1|-|-
CASSHSGAEEKLFF
TGTGCCAGCAGTCATAGTGGGGCGGAAGAAAAACTGTTTTTT
>TRBJ2-1|TRBV20-1|-|once
CSARDNEQFF
TGCAGTGCTCGTGACAATGAGCAGTTCTTC
>TRBJ1-3|TRBV10-3|TRBD1|-
CATDPSGTGGSGNTIYF
TGTGCCACGGACCCTTCCGGGACAGGGGGCTCTGGAAACACCATATATTTT
>TRBJ1-2|TRBV9|-|-
CASSVYSGGGDYGYTF
TGTGCCAGCAGCGTCTATAGTGGGGGCGGCGACTATGGCTACACCTTC
>TRBJ2-7|TRBV10-3|TRBD2|-
CAISEGLAEQYF
TGTGCCATCAGTGAGGGACTAGCTGAGCAGTACTTC
>TRBJ2-3|TRBV9|-|-
CASSVARRDTQYF
TGTGCCAGCAGCGTAGCTCGCAGGGATACGCAGTATTTT
>TRBJ2-7|TRBV11-2|-|-
CASSLGGESHEQYF
TGTGCCAGCAGCCTCGGAGGGGAATCCCACGAGCAGTACTTC
>TRBJ1-1|TRBV15|TRBD1|-
CATSTRDRGPTEAFF
TGTGCCACCAGCACAAGGGACAGGGGGCCCACTGAAGCTTTCTTT
>TRBJ1-5|TRBV5-8|-|-
CASSLLTGTLANQPQHF
TGTGCCAGCAGCCTCTTGACGGGAACTTTGGCCAATCAGCCCCAGCATTTT
>TRBJ1-1|TRBV6-5|-|-
CASSPLQGLNTEAFF
TGTGCCAGCAGTCCACTACAGGGATTGAACACTGAAGCTTTCTTT
>TRBJ2-1|TRBV6-4|TRBD2|-
CASSDGTSGGWRQFF
TGTGCCAGCAGTGACGGGACTAGCGGGGGGTGGCGGCAGTTCTTC
>TRBJ2-1|TRBV9|TRBD2|-
CASGTTSGGPVNEQFF
TGTGCCAGCGGTACGACTAGCGGGGGTCCCGTCAATGAGCAGTTCTTC
>TRBJ2-3|TRBV25-1|TRBD1|-
CASSGARDRGADTQYF
TGTGCCAGCAGTGGGGCCCGGGACAGGGGGGCAGATACGCAGTATTTT
>TRBJ1-4|TRBV5-1|-|-
CARQGWEKLFF
TGCGCCCGGCAGGGTTGGGAAAAACTGTTTTTT
>TRBJ2-3|TRBV7-8|-|-
CASSLRPSHADTQYF
TGTGCCAGCAGCTTAAGGCCTAGTCATGCAGATACGCAGTATTTT
>TRBJ2-4|TRBV5-4|TRBD1|-
CASSYNKGQGRNIQYF
TGTGCCAGCAGCTACAATAAGGGACAGGGTCGGAACATTCAGTACTTC
>TRBJ2-1|TRBV29-1|TRBD2|-
CSVKQRGAGYEQFF
TGCAGCGTTAAGCAGCGGGGGGCCGGGTATGAGCAGTTCTTC
>TRBJ2-7|TRBV6-5|TRBD2|-
CASSRLAGGLYEQYF
TGTGCCAGCAGCCGCCTAGCGGGAGGACTTTACGAGCAGTACTTC
>TRBJ2-1|TRBV13|-|-
CASSSTGTYNEQFF
TGTGCCAGCAGCTCCACAGGAACTTACAATGAGCAGTTCTTC
>TRBJ1-1|TRBV18|-|-
CASSPGGGRNTEAFF
TGTGCCAGCTCACCAGGGGGCGGGAGAAACACTGAAGCTTTCTTT
>TRBJ2-7|TRBV5-6|TRBD1|-
CASTIQGVNLYEQYF
TGTGCCAGCACCATTCAGGGGGTAAATCTCTACGAGCAGTACTTC
>TRBJ2-2|TRBV7-7|TRBD1|few
CASSLNRGTGELFF
TGTGCTAGCAGCTTAAACAGGGGGACCGGGGAGCTGTTTTTT
>TRBJ1-2|TRBV5-1|TRBD1|once
CASSLGGQGYGYTF
TGCGCCAGCAGCTTGGGGGGACAGGGATATGGCTACACCTTC
>TRBJ1-1|TRBV5-6|-|-
CASSLFREMNTEAFF
TGTGCCAGCAGCTTATTTCGGGAGATGAACACTGAAGCTTTCTTT
>TRBJ2-4|TRBV9|TRBD2|-
CASSTSGVVQYF
TGTGCCAGCAGCACAAGCGGGGTTGTTCAGTACTTC
>TRBJ1-3|TRBV10-3|-|-
CAISESRGGGNTIYF
TGTGCCATCAGTGAGTCGAGAGGGGGTGGAAACACCATATATTTT
>TRBJ1-2|TRBV2|-|-
CASSTAGLFYGYTF
TGTGCCAGCAGTACGGCAGGGTTATTTTATGGCTACACCTTC
>TRBJ2-7|TRBV5-6|-|-
CASSSGTNSYEQYF
TGTGCCAGCAGCTCCGGGACAAACTCCTACGAGCAGTACTTC
>TRBJ1-2|TRBV6-4|TRBD1|-
CASRETGTGGYGYTF
TGTGCCAGCAGAGAAACCGGGACAGGGGGCTATGGCTACACCTTC
>TRBJ1-4|TRBV14|-|few
CASRRQSNEKLFF
TGTGCCAGCAGACGACAGAGTAATGAAAAACTGTTTTTT
>TRBJ1-2|TRBV19|TRBD1|-
CASSRTGSRYGYTF
TGTGCCAGTAGCCGGACAGGTTCGCGCTATGGCTACACCTTC
>TRBJ2-3|TRBV7-9|TRBD2|-
CASSTGTSVASTDTQYF
TGTGCCAGCAGCACCGGGACTAGCGTTGCCAGCACAGATACGCAGTATTTT
>TRBJ2-5|TRBV6-5|TRBD1|-
CASSFTGDGTQYF
TGTGCCAGCAGCTTCACAGGGGACGGGACCCAGTACTTC
>TRBJ2-1|TRBV14|-|-
CASSQDPGEGEQFF
TGTGCCAGCAGCCAAGATCCAGGGGAAGGTGAGCAGTTCTTC
>TRBJ2-7|TRBV4-1|TRBD1|once
CASSQGLRTGAYEQYF
TGCGCCAGCAGCCAAGGCCTTAGGACAGGGGCATACGAGCAGTACTTC
>TRBJ1-3|TRBV6-1|-|-
CASSEQGRFGNTIYF
TGTGCCAGCAGTGAACAGGGCCGGTTTGGAAACACCATATATTTT
>TRBJ2-7|TRBV14|TRBD2|-
CASSPLQRDYYEQYF
TGTGCCAGCAGTCCCCTCCAGCGGGATTACTACGAGCAGTACTTC
>TRBJ2-4|TRBV4-1|-|-
CASSQVPGIDIQYF
TGCGCCAGCAGCCAAGTTCCGGGGATAGACATTCAGTACTTC
>TRBJ2-5|TRBV5-4|TRBD2|-
CASSGTSGRVQETQYF
TGTGCCAGCAGCGGGACTAGCGGGAGAGTACAAGAGACCCAGTACTTC
>TRBJ2-3|TRBV5-4|-|-
CASSLVSWASTQYF
TGTGCCAGCAGCTTGGTCAGTTGGGCGAGTACGCAGTATTTT
>TRBJ2-7|TRBV9|-|-
CASSDEGQTYEQYF
TGTGCCAGCAGCGATGAAGGACAGACCTACGAGCAGTACTTC
>TRBJ1-1|TRBV6-6|-|once
CASRMGHSNTEAFF
TGTGCCAGCAGGATGGGACACAGTAACACTGAAGCTTTCTTT
>TRBJ1-4|TRBV4-3|-|-
CASSQDTEATNEKLFF
TGCGCCAGCAGCCAAGACACAGAAGCAACTAATGAAAAACTGTTTTTT
>TRBJ2-2|TRBV6-5|-|-
CASSYLGTGELFF
TGTGCCAGCAGTTACCTCGGGACCGGGGAGCTGTTTTTT
>TRBJ2-2|TRBV5-1|-|once
CATGTEKNTGELFF
TGCGCCACCGGGACTGAAAAAAACACCGGGGAGCTGTTTTTT
>TRBJ1-1|TRBV6-5|-|-
CASTTGGPHQAFF
TGTGCCAGCACCACGGGGGGTCCACACCAAGCTTTCTTT
>TRBJ1-1|TRBV6-5|-|-
CASSGLGGRAEAFF
TGTGCCAGCAGTGGACTCGGAGGGCGAGCTGAAGCTTTCTTT
>TRBJ1-5|TRBV29-1|-|-
CSVHSGLSNQPQHF
TGCAGCGTTCATTCGGGGTTAAGCAATCAGCCCCAGCATTTT
>TRBJ2-3|TRBV30|TRBD2|-
CAWSGLAGVGTDTQYF
TGTGCCTGGAGTGGACTAGCGGGAGTAGGAACAGATACGCAGTATTTT
>TRBJ1-1|TRBV4-3|-|-
CASSQIEDRTGLNTEAFF
TGCGCCAGCAGCCAGATAGAGGACAGAACGGGACTGAACACTGAAGCTTTCTTT